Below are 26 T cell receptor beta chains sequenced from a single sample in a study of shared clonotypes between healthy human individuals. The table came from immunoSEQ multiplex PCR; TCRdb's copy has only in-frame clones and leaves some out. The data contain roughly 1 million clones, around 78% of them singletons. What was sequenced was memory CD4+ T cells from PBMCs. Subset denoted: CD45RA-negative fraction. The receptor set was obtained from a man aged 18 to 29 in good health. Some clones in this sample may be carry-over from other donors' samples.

CDR3: CASTMDSRGNGYTF. CDR3 nucleotide sequence: TGTGCCAGCACCATGGACTCCCGAGGGAATGGCTACACCTTC. The chain carries TRBV28 and TRBJ1-2; D is undetermined. CDR1 is MDHEN, CDR2 SYDVKM, per germline. V was trimmed by 7 bases and J by 6 bases, leaving 18 bases between them. The CDR3 has 14 amino acids.

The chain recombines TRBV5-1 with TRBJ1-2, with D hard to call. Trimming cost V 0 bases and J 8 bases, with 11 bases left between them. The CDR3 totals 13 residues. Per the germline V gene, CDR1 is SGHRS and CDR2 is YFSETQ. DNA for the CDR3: TGCGCCAGCAGCTTGGTCCCCGGCGAGGGCTACACCTTC. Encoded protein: CASSLVPGEGYTF.

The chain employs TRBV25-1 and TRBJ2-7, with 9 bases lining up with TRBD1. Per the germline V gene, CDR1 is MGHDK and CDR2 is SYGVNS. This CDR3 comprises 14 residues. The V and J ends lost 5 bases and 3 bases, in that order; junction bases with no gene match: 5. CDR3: CASSKQGASYEQYF. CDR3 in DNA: TGTGCCAGCAGTAAACAGGGGGCGAGCTACGAGCAGTACTTC.

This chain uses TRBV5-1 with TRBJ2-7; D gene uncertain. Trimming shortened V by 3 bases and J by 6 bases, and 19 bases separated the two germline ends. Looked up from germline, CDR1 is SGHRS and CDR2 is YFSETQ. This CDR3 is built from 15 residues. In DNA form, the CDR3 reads TGCGCCAGCAGCTCCGACGGACGATTAAAGGGCGAGCAGTACTTC. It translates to CASSSDGRLKGEQYF. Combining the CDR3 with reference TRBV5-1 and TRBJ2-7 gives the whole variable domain KAGVTQTPRYLIKTRGQQVTLSCSPISGHRSVSWYQQTPGQGLQFLFEYFSETQRNKGNFPGRFSGRQFSNSRSEMNVSTLELGDSALYLCASSSDGRLKGEQYFGPGTRLTVT.

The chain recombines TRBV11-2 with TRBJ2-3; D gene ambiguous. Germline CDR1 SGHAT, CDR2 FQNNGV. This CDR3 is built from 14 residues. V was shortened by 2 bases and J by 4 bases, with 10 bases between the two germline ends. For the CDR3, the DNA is TGTGCCAGCAGCTTAATACAGAGCGCAGATACGCAGTATTTT. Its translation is CASSLIQSADTQYF.

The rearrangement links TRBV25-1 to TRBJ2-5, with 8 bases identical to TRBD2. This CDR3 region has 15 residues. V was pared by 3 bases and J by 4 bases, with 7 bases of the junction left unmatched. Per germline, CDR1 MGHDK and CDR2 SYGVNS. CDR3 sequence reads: CASSDSGGPGETQYF. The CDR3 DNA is TGTGCCAGCAGTGACTCGGGAGGGCCGGGAGAGACCCAGTACTTC.

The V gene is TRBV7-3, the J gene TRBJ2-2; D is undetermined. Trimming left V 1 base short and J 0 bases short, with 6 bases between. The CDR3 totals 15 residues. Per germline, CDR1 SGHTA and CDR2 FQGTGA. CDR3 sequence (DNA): TGTGCCAGCAGCTTAAGGTCTACGAACACCGGGGAGCTGTTTTTT. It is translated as CASSLRSTNTGELFF. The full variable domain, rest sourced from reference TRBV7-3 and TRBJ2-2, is GAGVSQTPSNKVTEKGKYVELRCDPISGHTALYWYRQSLGQGPEFLIYFQGTGAADDSGLPNDRFFAVRPEGSVSTLKIQRTERGDSAVYLCASSLRSTNTGELFFGEGSRLTVL.

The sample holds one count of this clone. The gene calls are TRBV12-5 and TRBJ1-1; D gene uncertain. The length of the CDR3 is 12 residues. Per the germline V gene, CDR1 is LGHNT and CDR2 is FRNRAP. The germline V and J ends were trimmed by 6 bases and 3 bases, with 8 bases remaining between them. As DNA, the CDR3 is TGTGCTAGTGGGCCTACTTACACTGAAGCTTTCTTT. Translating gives CASGPTYTEAFF.

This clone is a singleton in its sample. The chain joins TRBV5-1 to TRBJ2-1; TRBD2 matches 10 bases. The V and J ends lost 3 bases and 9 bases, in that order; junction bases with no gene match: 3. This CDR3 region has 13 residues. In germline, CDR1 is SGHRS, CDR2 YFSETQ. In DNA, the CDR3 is TGCGCCAGCAGCTCGAGACTAGCGGGTGAGCAGTTCTTC. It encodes CASSSRLAGEQFF.

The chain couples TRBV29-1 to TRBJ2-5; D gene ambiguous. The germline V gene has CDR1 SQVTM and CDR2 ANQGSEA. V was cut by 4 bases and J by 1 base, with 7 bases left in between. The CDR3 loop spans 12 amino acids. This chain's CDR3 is CSVGNLQETQYF. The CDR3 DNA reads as TGCAGCGTTGGTAACCTCCAAGAGACCCAGTACTTC.

The CDR3 DNA reads as TGTGCCAGCAGAACCGGGACACTCGGGACCCAGTACTTC. It encodes CASRTGTLGTQYF. The V call is TRBV6-5, the J call TRBJ2-5, with a possible D match to TRBD1 (6 bases). The CDR3 length is 13 residues. V lost 6 bases to trimming and J lost 7 bases, with 15 bases between them. The germline V gene has CDR1 MNHEY and CDR2 SVGAGI.

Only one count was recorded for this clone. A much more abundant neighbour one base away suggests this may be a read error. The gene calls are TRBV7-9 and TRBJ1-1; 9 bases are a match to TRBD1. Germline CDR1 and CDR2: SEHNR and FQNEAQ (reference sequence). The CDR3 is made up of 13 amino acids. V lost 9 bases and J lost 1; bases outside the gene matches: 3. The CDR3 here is CASKGQGNTEAFF. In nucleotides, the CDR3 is TGTGCCAGTAAGGGACAGGGGAACACTGAAGCTTTCTTT.

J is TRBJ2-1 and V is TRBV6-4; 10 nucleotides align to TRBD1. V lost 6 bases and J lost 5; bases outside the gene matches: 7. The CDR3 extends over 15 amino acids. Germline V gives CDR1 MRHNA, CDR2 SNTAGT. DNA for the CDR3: TGTGCCAGCAGCTCGACAGGGGGCGCCCACAATGAGCAGTTCTTC. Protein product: CASSSTGGAHNEQFF.

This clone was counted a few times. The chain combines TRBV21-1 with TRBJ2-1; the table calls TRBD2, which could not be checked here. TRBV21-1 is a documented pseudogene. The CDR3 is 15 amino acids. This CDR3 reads CASTEAGGPGNEQFF. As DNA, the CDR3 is TGTGCCAGCACCGAAGCGGGAGGGCCTGGCAATGAGCAGTTCTTC.

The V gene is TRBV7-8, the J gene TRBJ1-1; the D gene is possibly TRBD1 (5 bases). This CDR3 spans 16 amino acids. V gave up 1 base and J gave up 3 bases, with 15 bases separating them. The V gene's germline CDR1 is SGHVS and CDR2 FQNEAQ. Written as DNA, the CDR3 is TGTGCCAGCAGCTTAGGCTTCGACGGGGGTTACACTGAAGCTTTCTTT. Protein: CASSLGFDGGYTEAFF.

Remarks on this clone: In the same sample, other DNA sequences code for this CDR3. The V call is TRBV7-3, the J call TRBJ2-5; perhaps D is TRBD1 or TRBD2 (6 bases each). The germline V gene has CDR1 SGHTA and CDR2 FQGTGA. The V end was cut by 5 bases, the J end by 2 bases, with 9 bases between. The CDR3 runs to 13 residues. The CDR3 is CASSRGQQETQYF. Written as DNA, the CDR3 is TGTGCCAGCAGCCGGGGGCAACAAGAGACCCAGTACTTC.

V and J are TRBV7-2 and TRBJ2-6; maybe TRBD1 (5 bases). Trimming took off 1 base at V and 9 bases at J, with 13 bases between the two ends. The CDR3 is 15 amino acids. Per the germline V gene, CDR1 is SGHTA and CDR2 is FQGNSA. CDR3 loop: CASSLVGALDNVLTF. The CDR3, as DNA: TGTGCCAGCAGCTTAGTAGGGGCCTTAGACAACGTCCTGACTTTC.

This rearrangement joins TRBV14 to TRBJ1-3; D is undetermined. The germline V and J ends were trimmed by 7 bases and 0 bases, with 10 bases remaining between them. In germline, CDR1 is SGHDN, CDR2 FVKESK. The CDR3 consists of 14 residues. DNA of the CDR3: TGTGCCAGCACCCGATCGTACTCTGGAAACACCATATATTTT. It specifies CASTRSYSGNTIYF.

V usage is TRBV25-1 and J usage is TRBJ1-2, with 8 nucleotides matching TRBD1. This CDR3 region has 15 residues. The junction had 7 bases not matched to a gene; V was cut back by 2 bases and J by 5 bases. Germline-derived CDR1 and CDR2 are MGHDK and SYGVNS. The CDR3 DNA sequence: TGTGCCAGCAGTGAAGATAGGACAGGGATTTATGGCTACACCTTC. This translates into CASSEDRTGIYGYTF.

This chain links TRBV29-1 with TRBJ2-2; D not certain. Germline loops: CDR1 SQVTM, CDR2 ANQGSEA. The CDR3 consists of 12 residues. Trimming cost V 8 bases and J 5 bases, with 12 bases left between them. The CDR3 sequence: CSLREGTGELFF. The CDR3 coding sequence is TGCAGCCTAAGAGAAGGGACCGGGGAGCTGTTTTTT.

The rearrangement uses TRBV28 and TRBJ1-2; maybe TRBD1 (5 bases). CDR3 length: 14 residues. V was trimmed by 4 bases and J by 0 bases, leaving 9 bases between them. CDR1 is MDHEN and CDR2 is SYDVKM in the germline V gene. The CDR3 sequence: CASSYGGSNYGYTF. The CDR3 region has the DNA TGTGCCAGCAGTTATGGGGGGTCTAACTATGGCTACACCTTC.

In DNA, the CDR3 is TGTGCCAGCAGCTTTCAGGGCCCCTACGACGAGCAGTACTTC. Its protein product is CASSFQGPYDEQYF. The V call is TRBV7-3, the J call TRBJ2-7, with a possible D match to TRBD1 (5 bases). The germline V and J ends were trimmed by 3 bases and 5 bases, with 14 bases remaining between them. The germline V gene has CDR1 SGHTA and CDR2 FQGTGA. This CDR3 is built from 14 residues. Full variable domain (missing parts from reference TRBV7-3 and TRBJ2-7): GAGVSQTPSNKVTEKGKYVELRCDPISGHTALYWYRQSLGQGPEFLIYFQGTGAADDSGLPNDRFFAVRPEGSVSTLKIQRTERGDSAVYLCASSFQGPYDEQYFGPGTRLTVT.

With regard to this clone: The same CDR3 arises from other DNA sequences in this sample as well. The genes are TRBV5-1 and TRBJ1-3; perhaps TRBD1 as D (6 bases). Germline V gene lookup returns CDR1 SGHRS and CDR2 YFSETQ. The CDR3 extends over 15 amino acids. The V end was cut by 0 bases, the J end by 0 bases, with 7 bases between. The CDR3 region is CASSLVGGSGNTIYF. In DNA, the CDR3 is TGCGCCAGCAGCTTGGTAGGGGGCTCTGGAAACACCATATATTTT.

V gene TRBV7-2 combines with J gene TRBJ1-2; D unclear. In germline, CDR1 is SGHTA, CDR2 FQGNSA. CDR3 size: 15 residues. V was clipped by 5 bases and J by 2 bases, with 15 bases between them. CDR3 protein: CASSPQPQGNYGYTF. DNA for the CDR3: TGTGCCAGCAGCCCTCAACCCCAAGGGAACTATGGCTACACCTTC. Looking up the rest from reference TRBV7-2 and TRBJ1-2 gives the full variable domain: GAGVSQSPSNKVTEKGKDVELRCDPISGHTALYWYRQSLGQGLEFLIYFQGNSAPDKSGLPSDRFSAERTGGSVSTLTIQRTQQEDSAVYLCASSPQPQGNYGYTFGSGTRLTVV.

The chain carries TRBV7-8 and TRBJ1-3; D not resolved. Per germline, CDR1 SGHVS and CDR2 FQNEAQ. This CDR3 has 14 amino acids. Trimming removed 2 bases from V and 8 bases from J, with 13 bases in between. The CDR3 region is CASSLYEGLDTIYF. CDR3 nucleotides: TGTGCCAGCAGCTTATATGAGGGTTTGGACACCATATATTTT.

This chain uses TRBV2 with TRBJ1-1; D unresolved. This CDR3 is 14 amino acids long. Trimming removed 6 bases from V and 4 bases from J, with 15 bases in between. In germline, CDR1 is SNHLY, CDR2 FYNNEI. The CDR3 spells CASRLIGEGTEAFF. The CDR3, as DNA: TGTGCCAGCAGGTTGATAGGCGAGGGCACTGAAGCTTTCTTT.